The clone carrying this T cell receptor (beta chain) was seen only once. Its cognate antigen is unknown. The sample's time point: baseline, week 1 (first vaccination visit). Treatment indicated: pre-vaccination baseline after standard-of-care therapy. New astrocytomas of WHO grade 3 or 4 that were IDH1-mutant and ATRX-lost were found in the donors. This sample is part of a study of a mutant IDH1 vaccine in newly diagnosed glioma. Study-wide context: The earlier regimen, radiotherapy, temozolomide, or both, was most often both.

CDR1 and CDR2 from the germline V gene are SGDLS and YYNGEE. V was pared by 6 bases and J by 0 bases, with 5 bases of the junction left unmatched. The CDR3 is 16 residues long. Repertoires were generated with immunoSEQ multiplex PCR, while TCRdb's copy carries only in-frame clones and drops some. Found here are roughly 34,000 clones, around 80% of them singletons; the top ten hold roughly 9%. General study points: Pseudoprogression looked unconnected to shifts in top peripheral T cell clonotypes.

This TCR came from a man over 45 with glioma. Some clones in this sample may be carry-over from other donors' samples. The chain combines TRBV9 with TRBJ2-3; 12 bases align to TRBD2. Source: peripheral blood mononuclear cells (PBMCs), taken from a glioma patient treated with radiotherapy, temozolomide or both. CDR3 bases: TGTGCCAGCACCCCTGGACTAGCGGGGAGCACAGATACGCAGTATTTT. Protein: CASTPGLAGSTDTQYF.